This T cell receptor (beta chain) originates from a study of tumor-infiltrating lymphocytes in primary liver carcinoma. Per the germline V gene, CDR1 is SGHAT and CDR2 is FQNNGV. This CDR3 region has 14 residues. The roughly 18-34 mg bulk tissue piece was not sorted before simultaneous RNA and DNA extraction. Production of TCR beta cDNA used around 500 ng total RNA together with a constant-region primer. ARM-PCR, slightly modified, supplied the TCR beta libraries through three nested multiplex PCR rounds. PCR rounds one and two used TRBV1-TRBV30 forward primers with a C-beta reverse primer for around 10 cycles each. MiXCR was run by TCRdb on the multiplex PCR reads, yielding one entry per CDR3 protein. The sample carries more than 70,000 distinct CDR3 sequences, 72% recorded once. Points on this clonotype: At one boundary the junction diverges from the germline segment, which might be a read error.

The genes are TRBV11-2 and TRBJ1-1; no definite D call. The TCR comes from a man aged 35 to 55 with primary liver carcinoma and hepatitis B virus infection. The sample taken for sequencing was liver tumor tissue from sampling region 1. The subset: tumor region T1, superior pole. Here the CDR3 DNA reads TGTGCCAGTAGCACAGCTGGTTCCGTAACTGAAACTTTCTTT. Its protein is CASSTAGSVTETFF.